This T cell receptor (beta chain) was profiled in a study of molecular identifiers for immune sequencing clone quantification (dated by TCRdb to the late 2010s). With respect to the entire study: For a replicate experiment, RNA from roughly 18,000 or 92,000 naive CD8 T cells was divided into five aliquots, and four of the five aliquots were sequenced. This methods study used CD8 T cells to benchmark TCR RNA copy counting and molecular-identifier clustering-based TCR repertoire sequencing (MIDCIRS). General conclusions and limits of the study: Naive libraries contained spiked-in Jurkat TCR RNA (roughly 10 copies' worth), which is not part of the donor repertoire. Modeling estimated 2.5 to 3 recovered TCR RNA copies per cell, compared with about 10 by digital PCR, which implies roughly 30% capture efficiency. In CMV-specific effector cells, clones with more than 20 RNA copies contained over 99% of molecules, whereas in naive cells such clones contained under 1% of molecules. Identical TCR molecules sharing a barcode could cause highly expanded clone sizes to be underestimated. Spiked-in Jurkat TCR RNA equal to a single cell's worth was reported to be detectable even within 1,100,000 naive CD8 T cells. Without barcode sub-clustering, chimeric consensus sequences inflated TCR diversity; chimeras reached as high as 47%.

In the case of this clonotype: Its antigen is unknown. Nothing much larger sits one base from this clone, and base qualities are not available.

From V the trimming removes 1 base and from J it removes 5 bases, while the gene matches leave 4 bases of the junction unaccounted for. From the cysteine up to the phenylalanine, the CDR3 has a length of 14 residues. The read is trimmed to its CDR3 DNA, 42 bases read in frame from base 1. The CDR1 and CDR2 encoded by the germline V gene (reference sequence) are DFQATT and SNEGSKA. Libraries of naive CD8 T cells were built from anywhere between roughly 17,000 and 1,000,000 sorted cells, with 10%, 30% or 50% of the purified RNA used. Naive CD8 T cells, defined as CD8+CD4-CCR7+CD45RA+, were FACS-sorted into RLT Plus buffer on a BD FACSAria II. Roughly ten TCR copies' worth of Jurkat RNA were spiked into roughly 17,000-1,100,000 naive CD8 T cell samples to test detection sensitivity. CD8 T cells were enriched with RosetteSep CD8+ T Cell Enrichment Cocktail and Ficoll-Paque, followed by ACK red cell lysis.

Library preparation employed PCR. Sequencing instrument: NextSeq 500. Bulk TCR libraries were prepared as previously described, using TCR primers listed in Table S5. Purification of total RNA was performed with the Qiagen AllPrep DNA/RNA kit. Before analysis, reads from multiple sequencing runs of one library were combined. In the original analysis: Reads were retained only if their TCR constant sequence matched exactly, and those retained reads were trimmed to 150 nt and grouped according to their 12-nt molecular barcodes. Reads inside each barcode group were sub-clustered using a 15% Levenshtein threshold, and a quality-weighted consensus sequence was constructed for each RNA molecule. Non-functional sequences were excluded, and lower-count sequences lying one edit away from another sequence were also excluded. On the basis of fitting two negative binomial distributions, barcode sub-clusters with fewer than 20% of the maximum read count were discarded. TCRdb reprocessing: public reads trimmed at Q25 with fastp, clones called with MiXCR, in-frame beta chains kept. Identical CDR3 proteins give one entry, which carries the most common genes and DNA. It is TCRdb's table, rather than the study itself, that gives the V and J calls and clone size. This sample gives about 630,000 distinct CDR3 sequences in total; roughly 27% of them show up just once. The ten largest clones take up around 0.78% of the sample.

The sequence links TRBV20-1 to TRBJ2-1; 8 of the junction bases match TRBD2. Sequenced: naive CD8+ T cells from blood, with Jurkat cell RNA spiked in. The sample's cell subset or site label, decoded: FACS-sorted CD8+CD4-CCR7+CD45RA+ naive T cells. The clonotype originates from a human donor in good health. Some libraries in this study had Jurkat cell RNA spiked in. In nucleotides, the sequence is TGCAGTGCTAGAGGCGGGAGGACAAACAATGAGCAGTTCTTC. This yields the protein CSARGGRTNNEQFF.